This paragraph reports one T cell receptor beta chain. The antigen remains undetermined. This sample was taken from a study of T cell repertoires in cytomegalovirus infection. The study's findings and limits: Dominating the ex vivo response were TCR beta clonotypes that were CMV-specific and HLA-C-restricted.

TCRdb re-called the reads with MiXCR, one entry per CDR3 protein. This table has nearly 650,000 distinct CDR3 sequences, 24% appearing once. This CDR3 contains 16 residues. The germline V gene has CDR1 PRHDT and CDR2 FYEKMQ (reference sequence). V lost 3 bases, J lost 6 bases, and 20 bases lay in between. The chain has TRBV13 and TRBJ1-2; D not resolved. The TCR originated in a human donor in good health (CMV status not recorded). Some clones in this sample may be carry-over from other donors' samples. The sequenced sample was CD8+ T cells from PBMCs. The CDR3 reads CASSFSAREQINGYTF. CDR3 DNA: TGTGCCAGCAGCTTCTCCGCCCGGGAACAGATTAATGGCTACACCTTC.